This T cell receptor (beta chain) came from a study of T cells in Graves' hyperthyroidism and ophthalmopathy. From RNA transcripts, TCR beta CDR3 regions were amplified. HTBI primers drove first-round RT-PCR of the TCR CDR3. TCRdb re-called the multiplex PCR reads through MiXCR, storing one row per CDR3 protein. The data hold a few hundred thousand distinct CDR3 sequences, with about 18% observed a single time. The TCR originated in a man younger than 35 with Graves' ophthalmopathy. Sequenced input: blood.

The CDR3, as DNA: TGCGCCAGCAGCTTGTACGGCCCTCTAGCGGGGCTATACAATGAGCAGTTCTTC. It specifies CASSLYGPLAGLYNEQFF. This sequence joins TRBV5-1 and TRBJ2-1, with TRBD2 identical over 9 bases. The germline gives CDR1 SGHRS, CDR2 YFSETQ. The CDR3 is made up of 18 amino acids. The V and J ends lost 1 base and 4 bases, in that order; junction bases with no gene match: 12. Combining the CDR3 with reference TRBV5-1 and TRBJ2-1 gives the whole variable domain KAGVTQTPRYLIKTRGQQVTLSCSPISGHRSVSWYQQTPGQGLQFLFEYFSETQRNKGNFPGRFSGRQFSNSRSEMNVSTLELGDSALYLCASSLYGPLAGLYNEQFFGPGTRLTVL.